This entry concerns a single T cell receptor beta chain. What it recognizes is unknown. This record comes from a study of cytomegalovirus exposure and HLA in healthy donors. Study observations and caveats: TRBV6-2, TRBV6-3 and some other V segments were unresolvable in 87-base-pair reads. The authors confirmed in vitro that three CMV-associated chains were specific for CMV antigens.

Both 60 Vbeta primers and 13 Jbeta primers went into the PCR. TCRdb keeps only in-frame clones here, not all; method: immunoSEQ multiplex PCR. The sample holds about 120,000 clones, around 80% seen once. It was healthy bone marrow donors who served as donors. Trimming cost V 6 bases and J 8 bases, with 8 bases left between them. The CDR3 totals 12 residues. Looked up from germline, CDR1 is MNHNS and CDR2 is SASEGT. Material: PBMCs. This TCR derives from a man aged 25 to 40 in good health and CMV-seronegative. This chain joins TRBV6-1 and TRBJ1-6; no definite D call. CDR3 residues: CASRGPDSPLHF. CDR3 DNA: TGTGCCAGCAGGGGCCCCGATTCACCCCTCCACTTT.